This T cell receptor beta chain was obtained from a study of shared clonotypes between healthy human individuals. This CDR3 has 14 residues. Germline CDR1 and CDR2: LNHDA and SQIVND (reference sequence). The ends were cut back, 6 bases at V and 8 bases at J, with 16 bases in the middle. This clone is medium-sized by share. TCRdb's copy holds only in-frame clones and misses some; the assay was immunoSEQ multiplex PCR. The sample consists of approximately 240,000 clones, 50% to 75% of them appearing once. This TCR was recovered from a man aged 30-40 years in good health. Sequenced material: memory CD4+ T cells sorted from blood. Regarding subset: CD45RA-negative fraction. The chain combines TRBV19 with TRBJ1-4, with D perhaps matching TRBD1 (5 bases). CDR3 in DNA: TGTGCCAGTAGACCTCAGAGGACATCGGAAAAACTGTTTTTT. Protein: CASRPQRTSEKLFF.